The clone carrying this T cell receptor (beta chain) occurred many times. This record comes from a study of T-cell reconstitution after alpha-beta-depleted transplantation in children. During its preparation, the TCRbeta library received unique molecular identifiers. MiXCR, run by TCRdb on the PCR reads, gives a single entry per CDR3 protein. The sample carries about 150,000 distinct CDR3 sequences, over 8.5% recorded once. Looked up from germline, CDR1 is SEHNR and CDR2 is FQNEAQ (reference sequence). The trim removed 6 bases at V and 6 bases at J, leaving 10 bases unmatched. The CDR3 loop spans 14 amino acids.

The chain has TRBV7-9 and TRBJ2-7; 8 nucleotides align to TRBD1. The source is a boy aged 2 to 9 with acute myeloid leukemia, due to receive a stem cell transplant. Sequencing used PBMCs, obtained before TCRalphabeta/CD19-depleted stem cell transplant. The CDR3 bases are TGTGCCAGCAGTTCAGGGGGCTTAGGGAGCGAGCAGTACTTC. This gives the protein CASSSGGLGSEQYF.